Shown below are 32 T cell receptor beta chains from a single sample sequenced in a study of technical replicates of blood from a handful of donors. Produced via immunoSEQ multiplex PCR; TCRdb's table is partial and in-frame only. Of 67,000 or so clones in the sample, 92% are singletons; the top ten hold 0.36%. Sequences were obtained from T cells isolated from PBMCs. The receptor set was obtained from a human donor in good health.

J is TRBJ2-7 and V is TRBV7-8, with D unresolved. Germline assignment: CDR1 SGHVS and CDR2 FQNEAQ. The CDR3 has 13 amino acids. Trimming shortened V by 1 base and J by 3 bases, and 7 bases separated the two germline ends. Here the CDR3 DNA reads TGTGCCAGCAGCTTAGGGCAGTTCTACGAGCAGTACTTC. It codes for CASSLGQFYEQYF.

The J gene is TRBJ2-1, the V gene TRBV7-3; 7 nucleotides line up with TRBD2. The CDR3 sequence is 15 residues long. Germline V CDR1 and CDR2: SGHTA, FQGTGA. V lost 4 bases, J lost 6 bases, and 9 bases stayed unmatched. The DNA of the CDR3 is TGTGCCAGCAGCTCCGGACTAGATTACCGCAATGAGCAGTTCTTC. As protein: CASSSGLDYRNEQFF.

V gene TRBV4-2 combines with J gene TRBJ1-4; the match to TRBD1 covers 7 bases. Per the germline V gene, CDR1 is LGHNA and CDR2 is YNFKEQ. The V segment lost 4 bases and the J segment 5 bases; nucleotides outside the gene matches: 10. CDR3 length: 16 amino acids. Here the CDR3 reads CASSPPLTGWNEKLFF. The CDR3 DNA follows: TGTGCCAGCAGCCCCCCCCTGACAGGGTGGAATGAAAAACTGTTTTTT.

The chain couples TRBV9 to TRBJ2-3; TRBD1 matches 9 bases. This CDR3 comprises 15 residues. Trimming at V came to 3 bases and at J to 5 bases, leaving 7 bases not matched to a gene. Germline lookup yields CDR1 SGDLS and CDR2 YYNGEE. CDR3 coding DNA: TGTGCCAGCAGCGACCGGGACAGGGTTCGAGATACGCAGTATTTT. This sequence encodes CASSDRDRVRDTQYF.

V and J are TRBV9 and TRBJ1-1; D ambiguous. CDR3 length equals 13 residues. Between the trimmed V and J ends, which lost 4 bases and 2 bases, there was a span of 9 bases. CDR1 SGDLS and CDR2 YYNGEE come from the germline V gene. CDR3 loop: CASSRLLNTEAFF. In nucleotides, the CDR3 is TGTGCCAGCAGCCGTCTTTTAAACACTGAAGCTTTCTTT.

This chain uses TRBV18 with TRBJ1-2; D not certain. The CDR3 runs 14 residues. Germline V gene lookup returns CDR1 KGHSH and CDR2 LQKENI. V lost 0 bases and J lost 3, with 8 bases in between. CDR3 in DNA: TGTGCCAGCTCACCACCGAACGGAGACTATGGCTACACCTTC. This translates into CASSPPNGDYGYTF.

The chain recombines TRBV29-1 with TRBJ2-6; 8 positions match TRBD1. V was pared by 4 bases and J by 1 base, with 12 bases of the junction left unmatched. The CDR3 has 18 residues. The V gene's germline CDR1 is SQVTM and CDR2 ANQGSEA. CDR3: CSVVEDRGYNSGANVLTF. CDR3 bases: TGCAGCGTTGTAGAAGACAGGGGATACAATTCTGGGGCCAACGTCCTGACTTTC.

This chain links TRBV4-1 with TRBJ2-1; possible D gene TRBD2, 5 bases. The CDR3 covers 11 residues. V dropped 4 bases and J dropped 7 bases, with 5 bases sitting between them. Germline V gives CDR1 MGHRA, CDR2 YSYEKL. The CDR3 is CASSLANEQFF. The CDR3 nucleotides are TGCGCCAGCAGCCTAGCGAATGAGCAGTTCTTC.

The V gene is TRBV15, the J gene TRBJ2-7; 10 bases line up with TRBD2. The CDR3 runs to 14 residues. The germline gives CDR1 LNHNV, CDR2 YYDKDF (reference sequence). Germline trimming cut 5 bases from V and 7 bases from J; bases unmatched to any gene: 8. CDR3 protein: CATSQREGSGEQYF. CDR3 coding DNA: TGTGCCACCAGCCAGCGGGAGGGCTCGGGGGAGCAGTACTTC.

The table lists this clone with a count of one. The CDR3, as DNA: TGTGCCTGGAGTGTAGGCGGGAGTGAGACCCAGTACTTC. Protein sequence: CAWSVGGSETQYF. This chain connects TRBV30 to TRBJ2-5; 7 positions match TRBD2. Trimming removed 0 bases from V and 5 bases from J; junction bases left unmatched: 3. In germline, CDR1 is GTSNPN, CDR2 SVGIG (reference sequence). CDR3 length: 13 amino acids.

V and J are TRBV6-5 and TRBJ2-1; the D gene is possibly TRBD2 (6 bases). Germline V CDR1 and CDR2: MNHEY, SVGAGI. V dropped 2 bases and J dropped 4 bases, with 15 bases sitting between them. CDR3 length equals 16 residues. CDR3: CASSYGQSGGYNEQFF. In nucleotides, the CDR3 is TGTGCCAGCAGTTACGGGCAGTCAGGAGGGTACAATGAGCAGTTCTTC.

The chain couples TRBV27 to TRBJ2-6; D might be TRBD2 (6 bases). Trimming left V 9 bases short and J 1 base short, with 13 bases between. The CDR3 runs to 15 residues. CDR1 and CDR2 from the germline V gene are MNHEY and SMNVEV (reference sequence). In DNA, the CDR3 is TGTGCCAGGGACCCGGGGGATTCTGGGGCCAACGTCCTGACTTTC. This gives the protein CARDPGDSGANVLTF.

The V and J genes are TRBV27 and TRBJ2-7, with 8 bases fitting TRBD2. The CDR3 is 15 amino acids. The V gene end was trimmed by 0 bases and the J gene end by 1 base; junction bases not matched to a gene: 2. CDR1 and CDR2 (germline): MNHEY, SMNVEV (reference sequence). For the CDR3, the DNA is TGTGCCAGCAGTTTATCGACTAGCGCGTCCTACGAGCAGTACTTC. Translating it yields CASSLSTSASYEQYF.

This clone was picked up one time. The chain links TRBV6-1 to TRBJ1-1; D is ambiguous. Germline V lookup: CDR1 MNHNS, CDR2 SASEGT. Between the trimmed V and J ends, which lost 3 bases and 0 bases, there was a span of 14 bases. This CDR3 contains 16 residues. CDR3 nucleotide sequence: TGTGCCAGCAGTGATACCATCGGGGTACTGAACACTGAAGCTTTCTTT. It encodes CASSDTIGVLNTEAFF.

The V and J genes are TRBV25-1 and TRBJ2-2; D is possibly TRBD2 (5 bases). V shed 11 bases and J shed 5 bases, with 12 bases lying between them. The CDR3 loop spans 12 amino acids. Germline V gene lookup returns CDR1 MGHDK and CDR2 SYGVNS. This chain's CDR3 is CAGGGWTGELFF. CDR3 sequence (DNA): TGTGCCGGAGGCGGGTGGACCGGGGAGCTGTTTTTT.

The CDR3 here is CASSSGELLSGYTF. As DNA, the CDR3 is TGTGCCAGCAGTTCAGGGGAGCTTCTGTCTGGCTACACCTTC. The chain recombines TRBV2 with TRBJ1-2; D possibly corresponds to TRBD1 (6 bases). CDR1 and CDR2 (germline): SNHLY, FYNNEI. There are 14 residues in the CDR3. Trimming shortened V by 5 bases and J by 7 bases, and 17 bases separated the two germline ends.

The rearrangement uses TRBV6-1 and TRBJ1-2, with D possibly matching TRBD1 (6 bases). Trimming left V 4 bases short and J 4 bases short, with 13 bases between. The length of the CDR3 is 14 residues. Per the germline V gene, CDR1 is MNHNS and CDR2 is SASEGT. Here the CDR3 reads CASSGAGASYGYTF. The DNA for the CDR3 is TGTGCCAGCAGTGGGGCAGGGGCTTCCTATGGCTACACCTTC.

V and J are TRBV9 and TRBJ2-1; a possible D gene is TRBD2 (6 bases). The CDR3 has 12 residues. Trimming removed 7 bases from V and 8 bases from J, with 13 bases in between. Looked up from germline, CDR1 is SGDLS and CDR2 is YYNGEE. DNA of the CDR3: TGTGCCAGCGGGACTGGAGGGGATGAGCAGTTCTTC. It translates to CASGTGGDEQFF.

The CDR3 sequence: CASSAGKQETQYF. The CDR3 DNA sequence: TGTGCCAGCAGTGCGGGAAAACAAGAGACCCAGTACTTC. The rearrangement uses TRBV2 and TRBJ2-5; D might be TRBD2 (5 bases). The CDR3 has 13 residues. Per the germline V gene, CDR1 is SNHLY and CDR2 is FYNNEI. Between the trimmed V and J ends, which lost 4 bases and 2 bases, there was a span of 8 bases.

This sequence joins TRBV29-1 and TRBJ1-1; tentative D call: TRBD1 (6 bases). V dropped 4 bases and J dropped 5 bases, with 17 bases sitting between them. Germline lookup yields CDR1 SQVTM and CDR2 ANQGSEA. The CDR3 has 14 residues. The CDR3 sequence: CSVVGGAKGTEAFF. CDR3 coding DNA: TGCAGCGTTGTGGGGGGGGCGAAGGGTACTGAAGCTTTCTTT.

The chain couples TRBV28 to TRBJ2-1; tentatively, D is TRBD1 (6 bases). Trimming shortened V by 4 bases and J by 4 bases, and 8 bases separated the two germline ends. Germline V gene data show CDR1 as MDHEN and CDR2 as SYDVKM. The CDR3 consists of 13 residues. CDR3 nucleotide sequence: TGTGCCAGCAGTTCTACAGGGTACAATGAGCAGTTCTTC. It specifies CASSSTGYNEQFF.

V gene TRBV9 combines with J gene TRBJ1-4; tentatively, D is TRBD1 (6 bases). The CDR3 runs 15 residues. The germline V and J ends were trimmed by 4 bases and 0 bases, with 10 bases remaining between them. Germline-derived CDR1 and CDR2 are SGDLS and YYNGEE. For the CDR3, the DNA is TGTGCCAGCAGCCGGACAGATCCAACTAATGAAAAACTGTTTTTT. Protein sequence: CASSRTDPTNEKLFF.

The chain employs TRBV11-3 and TRBJ2-1, with D hard to call. The CDR3 totals 12 residues. V gave up 0 bases and J gave up 6 bases, with 3 bases separating them. Germline V gene data show CDR1 as SGHNT and CDR2 as YENEEA. CDR3 nucleotide sequence: TGTGCCAGCAGCTTAGATCTCAATGAGCAGTTCTTC. It codes for CASSLDLNEQFF.

The chain combines TRBV28 with TRBJ2-7; 10 bases align to TRBD1. With V trimmed by 6 bases and J by 2 bases, 4 bases remained unmatched. The CDR3 consists of 14 residues. Germline-derived CDR1 and CDR2 are MDHEN and SYDVKM. CDR3: CASSPGTGAYEQYF. The DNA for the CDR3 is TGTGCCAGCAGCCCCGGGACAGGGGCCTACGAGCAGTACTTC.

The gene calls are TRBV9 and TRBJ2-3; 10 bases map to TRBD2. The CDR3 runs to 16 residues. The V gene's germline CDR1 is SGDLS and CDR2 YYNGEE. J was trimmed by 3 bases and V by 2 bases; bases with no gene match: 6. The CDR3 region is CASSVLSGRGTDTQYF. In DNA, the CDR3 is TGTGCCAGCAGCGTGCTGAGCGGGAGGGGAACAGATACGCAGTATTTT. Combining the CDR3 with reference TRBV9 and TRBJ2-3 gives the whole variable domain DSGVTQTPKHLITATGQRVTLRCSPRSGDLSVYWYQQSLDQGLQFLIQYYNGEERAKGNILERFSAQQFPDLHSELNLSSLELGDSALYFCASSVLSGRGTDTQYFGPGTRLTVL.

The chain joins TRBV11-3 to TRBJ2-6; perhaps TRBD2 as D (5 bases). V was pared by 5 bases and J by 4 bases, with 12 bases between. The CDR3 runs to 15 residues. Germline lookup yields CDR1 SGHNT and CDR2 YENEEA. The CDR3 bases are TGTGCCAGCAGCGCGAGACTACAGGGGGCCAACGTCCTGACTTTC. Protein sequence: CASSARLQGANVLTF.

V gene TRBV27 combines with J gene TRBJ2-7; 7 positions agree with TRBD1. V gave up 6 bases and J gave up 2 bases; unmatched junction bases: 7. Germline V CDR1 and CDR2: MNHEY, SMNVEV (reference sequence). The CDR3 has 14 amino acids. CDR3 protein: CASRIQGTAYEQYF. Here the CDR3 DNA reads TGTGCCAGCAGGATACAGGGGACAGCCTACGAGCAGTACTTC.

J is TRBJ1-2 and V is TRBV27; possibly TRBD1 for D (5 bases). Deletions cut 6 bases from V and 2 bases from J, with 13 bases between. CDR1 and CDR2 from the germline V gene are MNHEY and SMNVEV (reference sequence). The CDR3 has 14 amino acids. The DNA for the CDR3 is TGTGCCAGCAGGGGGACGGGAGGGAACTATGGCTACACCTTC. Translated, it gives CASRGTGGNYGYTF.

This clone has a handful of counts. The V gene is TRBV19, the J gene TRBJ1-4, with D maybe TRBD1 (6 bases). This CDR3 is built from 13 residues. V was clipped by 4 bases and J by 4 bases, with 7 bases between them. Germline CDR1 is LNHDA and CDR2 is SQIVND (reference sequence). CDR3 protein: CASSRTDNEKLFF. The CDR3 DNA is TGTGCCAGTAGTAGGACAGATAATGAAAAACTGTTTTTT.

V usage is TRBV11-2 and J usage is TRBJ1-4; possible D gene TRBD1, 5 bases. Germline V gene lookup returns CDR1 SGHAT and CDR2 FQNNGV. The CDR3 runs to 16 residues. Trimming cost V 1 base and J 0 bases, with 9 bases left between them. In DNA, the CDR3 is TGTGCCAGCAGCTTAGGACAGATCGCAACTAATGAAAAACTGTTTTTT. Encoded protein: CASSLGQIATNEKLFF.

The chain uses TRBV9 and TRBJ1-2; D is possibly TRBD1 (6 bases). Trimming shortened V by 6 bases and J by 4 bases, and 13 bases separated the two germline ends. Per the germline V gene, CDR1 is SGDLS and CDR2 is YYNGEE. The CDR3 contains 13 residues. CDR3 residues: CASTSGESYGYTF. The DNA for the CDR3 is TGTGCCAGCACCTCAGGGGAGAGCTATGGCTACACCTTC.

The chain links TRBV6-1 to TRBJ1-2; 7 bases match TRBD1. The CDR3 has 15 amino acids. Trimming cost V 6 bases and J 8 bases; bases outside gene matches: 15. In germline, CDR1 is MNHNS, CDR2 SASEGT. This chain's CDR3 is CASRRTGAQHGGYTF. As DNA, the CDR3 is TGTGCCAGCAGACGTACAGGGGCTCAGCACGGAGGCTACACCTTC.